The 5 T cell receptor beta chains below come from one sample, sequenced in a study of OX40 agonist ivuxolimab in advanced cancers. Data came from immunoSEQ multiplex PCR; TCRdb stores just in-frame clones and leaves some out. The sample holds roughly 60,000 clones; 80% to 90% are singletons and the top ten take 2% to 2.5%. The material was CD4+ or CD8+ T cells sorted from blood, obtained in a trial of the OX40 agonist ivuxolimab. The receptors originated from an adult with an advanced solid tumor such as melanoma, head and neck, liver or kidney cancer.

The chain links TRBV21-1 to TRBJ2-1; the table gives TRBD2 as D, unverified against the DNA. TRBV21-1 is tagged as a pseudogene. The CDR3 has 17 residues. As DNA, the CDR3 is TGTGCCAGCATCCGATGGGAGGGCCCAAGAGTATGGAATGAGCAGTTCTTC. Translated: CASIRWEGPRVWNEQFF.

This clone was observed once. The chain combines TRBV5-6 with TRBJ2-7, with unresolved D. Per the germline V gene, CDR1 is SGHDT and CDR2 is YYEEEE. This CDR3 contains 12 residues. The V and J ends lost 1 base and 4 bases respectively, with 6 bases between them. Here the CDR3 reads CASSLNTYEQYF. The CDR3 nucleotides are TGTGCCAGCAGCTTGAATACATACGAGCAGTACTTC.

The chain links TRBV7-2 to TRBJ2-3, with 9 bases matching TRBD2. From germline, CDR1 is SGHTA and CDR2 FQGNSA. Trimming at V came to 0 bases and at J to 2 bases, leaving 12 bases not matched to a gene. The CDR3 extends over 19 amino acids. The CDR3 DNA follows: TGTGCCAGCAGCTTAGCGCGACAACGCGGGGGGGGCTCCACAGATACGCAGTATTTT. Protein sequence: CASSLARQRGGGSTDTQYF.

This clone was seen just once. The V and J genes are TRBV11-2 and TRBJ2-1; 13 bases align to TRBD2. This CDR3 is built from 17 residues. The ends lost 1 base at V and 4 bases at J; junction bases unmatched: 4. Germline CDR1 is SGHAT and CDR2 is FQNNGV. The CDR3 bases are TGTGCCAGCAGCTTAGTGGGACTAGCGGGAAGGTACAATGAGCAGTTCTTC. Its translation is CASSLVGLAGRYNEQFF.

This rearrangement joins TRBV30 to TRBJ1-4; 8 bases agree with TRBD1. The CDR3 totals 15 residues. Trimming cost V 5 bases and J 1 base; bases outside gene matches: 6. The V gene's germline CDR1 is GTSNPN and CDR2 SVGIG (reference sequence). CDR3 DNA: TGTGCCTGGTCAGGGACAGGTCAAACTAATGAAAAACTGTTTTTT. This sequence encodes CAWSGTGQTNEKLFF.